The 11 T cell receptor beta chains below all came from one sample that was sequenced in a study of beta chain features in type 1 diabetes. The study, taken as a whole, reports: All four CD4+ subsets of Type 1 diabetes patients contained TCRB CDR3s that were moderately but significantly shorter.

Antigens for these TCRs are unknown. The investigators reverse transcribed all of the isolated RNA, so they sequenced expressed TCRB transcripts. TCRdb keeps only in-frame clones here, not all; method: immunoSEQ multiplex PCR. The profile shows 600,000 to 700,000 clones, around 15% of them singletons. The specimen was naive CD4+ T cells from blood. The receptors shown here come from a man younger than 35 with type 1 diabetes.

The V gene is TRBV29-1, the J gene TRBJ2-2; D not resolved. CDR1 is SQVTM, CDR2 ANQGSEA, per germline. The V end lost 3 bases, the J end lost 5 bases, and 10 bases lay between the germline ends. This CDR3 has 13 residues. CDR3 amino acids: CSVDGQSTGELFF. In DNA form, the CDR3 reads TGCAGCGTTGATGGGCAGTCTACCGGGGAGCTGTTTTTT.

CDR3 protein: CASSQPPELFEQYF. In nucleotides, the CDR3 is TGCGCCAGCAGCCAACCGCCAGAACTATTCGAGCAGTACTTC. V gene TRBV4-1 combines with J gene TRBJ2-7; no definite D call. CDR3 size: 14 residues. The germline gives CDR1 MGHRA, CDR2 YSYEKL. The V and J ends lost 2 bases and 6 bases respectively, with 14 bases between them.

The rearrangement links TRBV10-1 to TRBJ1-6; D uncertain. This CDR3 spans 13 amino acids. The germline CDR1 and CDR2 sequences are WNHNN and SYGVQD (reference sequence). Deletions cut 4 bases from V and 10 bases from J, with 11 bases between. The CDR3 DNA sequence: TGCGCCAGCAGTGTACGGCTGGGATCACCCCTCCACTTT. Amino acid sequence: CASSVRLGSPLHF.

Points on this clone: Other DNA sequences from this sample encode an identical CDR3 as well. The CDR3 bases are TGTGCCAGCAGCTTGGCCGGGGAGACCCAGTACTTC. Protein: CASSLAGETQYF. The chain couples TRBV5-4 to TRBJ2-5; unclear D gene. The CDR3 extends over 12 amino acids. V was trimmed by 0 bases and J by 5 bases, leaving 5 bases between them. Germline CDR1 SGHNT, CDR2 YYREEE (reference sequence).

The chain carries TRBV7-2 and TRBJ2-5, with D perhaps TRBD2 (6 bases). The V and J ends lost 5 bases and 9 bases respectively, with 13 bases between them. The germline CDR1 and CDR2 sequences are SGHTA and FQGNSA. This CDR3 has 12 residues. CDR3 sequence (DNA): TGTGCCAGCAGCGTATCGTGGGGGGCCCAGTACTTC. Translated: CASSVSWGAQYF.

V is TRBV29-1 and J is TRBJ1-2, with 9 bases identical to TRBD1. After removal of 2 bases from V and 7 bases from J, the junction contained 8 bases not matched to a gene. There are 14 residues in the CDR3. The germline CDR1 and CDR2 sequences are SQVTM and ANQGSEA. The chain's CDR3 is CSVEYTGGQGGYTF. CDR3 in DNA: TGCAGCGTTGAATACACAGGGGGACAGGGTGGCTACACCTTC.

The J gene is TRBJ1-2, the V gene TRBV6-6; possible D gene TRBD1, 6 bases. CDR3 length: 13 amino acids. V was cut by 3 bases and J by 6 bases, with 11 bases left in between. Germline CDR1 is MNHNY and CDR2 is SVGAGI (reference sequence). This chain's CDR3 is CASSYEQGNGYTF. CDR3 DNA sequence: TGTGCCAGCAGTTATGAACAGGGTAATGGCTACACCTTC.

The chain uses TRBV30 and TRBJ1-4, with 7 bases matching TRBD1. CDR3 size: 15 residues. With 3 bases clipped from V and 6 bases from J, the junction kept 10 bases outside the gene matches. Germline CDR1 reads GTSNPN; CDR2 reads SVGIG (reference sequence). Here the CDR3 reads CAWRAGDSVYEKLFF. CDR3 coding DNA: TGTGCCTGGAGGGCCGGGGACAGTGTTTATGAAAAACTGTTTTTT.

For the CDR3, the DNA is TGCAGCGTTGAAGTGGCGGAGGATGAAAAACTGTTTTTT. This codes for CSVEVAEDEKLFF. The V and J genes are TRBV29-1 and TRBJ1-4; D uncertain. V lost 1 base, J lost 6 bases, and 9 bases lay in between. The V gene's germline CDR1 is SQVTM and CDR2 ANQGSEA. CDR3 length: 13 amino acids.

This clone showed up just a few times. This chain connects TRBV15 to TRBJ2-2, with D possibly TRBD1 on 6 matching bases. The CDR3 runs 17 residues. The V end lost 1 base, the J end lost 3 bases, and 15 bases lay between the germline ends. The germline V gene has CDR1 LNHNV and CDR2 YYDKDF (reference sequence). The CDR3 DNA reads as TGTGCCACCAGCAGAGCCTTAGGACAGAAGTACACCGGGGAGCTGTTTTTT. Translated, it gives CATSRALGQKYTGELFF.

This rearrangement joins TRBV25-1 to TRBJ2-7; possibly TRBD1 or TRBD2 for D (5 bases each). The length of the CDR3 is 15 residues. Looked up from germline, CDR1 is MGHDK and CDR2 is SYGVNS. The V and J ends lost 3 bases and 1 base respectively, with 13 bases between them. CDR3 amino acids: CASSEGEDKSYEQYF. The CDR3, as DNA: TGTGCCAGCAGTGAGGGGGAAGACAAATCCTACGAGCAGTACTTC.